The sequence of this T cell receptor beta chain was determined in a study of human T cells and chemical hapten exposure. Overall study findings and caveats: Relative to control repertoires, expanded TCRs gave rise to significantly more large CDR3 similarity clusters.

This clonotype showed up many times. The antigen remains undetermined. TCRdb analysed the RACE reads with MiXCR anew, one entry per CDR3 protein. The sample holds approximately 82,000 distinct CDR3 sequences, less than 8% seen once. The V end was cut by 2 bases, the J end by 5 bases, with 9 bases between. This CDR3 has 13 residues. Germline CDR1 SNHLY, CDR2 FYNNEI. The time point: patch test 2, 6 weeks after DPC sensitization. The treatment is: therapeutic diphenylcyclopropenone sensitization with weekly scalp DPC. This receptor was identified in a woman aged 25 to 45 with alopecia areata. Some clones in this sample may be carry-over from other donors' samples. The chain couples TRBV2 to TRBJ1-2; no definite D call. The sample was whole blood, taken in connection with sensitization to the hapten diphenylcyclopropenone (DPC). The CDR3 sequence: CASSETDTYGYTF. CDR3 DNA: TGTGCCAGCAGTGAAACAGACACTTATGGCTACACCTTC. Drawing the rest from reference TRBV2 and TRBJ1-2, the complete variable domain is EPEVTQTPSHQVTQMGQEVILRCVPISNHLYFYWYRQILGQKVEFLVSFYNNEISEKSEIFDDQFSVERPDGSNFTLKIRSTKLEDSAMYFCASSETDTYGYTFGSGTRLTVV.